The 22 T cell receptor beta chains below all came from one sample that was sequenced in a study of cytomegalovirus exposure and HLA in healthy donors. PCR used 60 Vbeta primers and 13 Jbeta primers. The method was immunoSEQ multiplex PCR; TCRdb's version includes in-frame clones alone and lacks a portion of them. The sample includes some 270,000 clones, 92% seen only once; the top ten take 1.5% to 2%. The sequencing input was PBMCs. These TCRs come from a girl aged 2-9 years in good health and CMV-seronegative.

The chain links TRBV6-5 to TRBJ2-4, with 8 nucleotides matching TRBD1. This CDR3 is built from 16 residues. J was trimmed by 5 bases and V by 0 bases; bases with no gene match: 6. Germline CDR1 MNHEY, CDR2 SVGAGI. CDR3 sequence reads: CASSYSRPTGENIQYF. The CDR3 DNA reads as TGTGCCAGCAGTTACTCGAGGCCGACAGGGGAAAACATTCAGTACTTC.

Concerning this clone itself: At one boundary the junction diverges from the germline segment, which might be a read error. J is TRBJ1-1 and V is TRBV7-9, with no clear D. The length of the CDR3 is 14 residues. The V gene's germline CDR1 is SEHNR and CDR2 FQNEAQ (reference sequence). CDR3 sequence: CSSSLSSVNTEAFF. As DNA, the CDR3 is TGTTCCAGCAGCTTATCCTCCGTGAACACTGAAGCTTTCTTT. The whole variable domain, remainder taken from reference TRBV7-9 and TRBJ1-1, is DTGVSQNPRHKITKRGQNVTFRCDPISEHNRLYWYRQTLGQGPEFLTYFQNEAQLEKSRLLSDRFSAERPKGSFSTLEIQRTEQGDSAMYLCSSSLSSVNTEAFFGQGTRLTVV.

This clone came up once. V usage is TRBV5-1 and J usage is TRBJ2-5, with a weak D call TRBD1 (6 bases). The CDR3 totals 16 residues. Deletions cut 5 bases from V and 5 bases from J, with 22 bases between. CDR1 and CDR2 from the germline V gene are SGHRS and YFSETQ. The DNA for the CDR3 is TGCGCCAGCAGATACGCAGGGGACCGGGAATCGGAGACCCAGTACTTC. This translates into CASRYAGDRESETQYF.

The chain joins TRBV28 to TRBJ2-1; TRBD2 aligns across 10 bases. The CDR3 extends over 18 amino acids. The germline V gene encodes CDR1 MDHEN and CDR2 SYDVKM. V gave up 4 bases and J gave up 3 bases; unmatched junction bases: 12. The CDR3 loop reads CASSSATSSGGRYNEQFF. The CDR3 nucleotides read TGTGCCAGCAGTTCCGCTACCTCTAGCGGGGGTCGCTACAATGAGCAGTTCTTC.

The chain carries TRBV27 and TRBJ1-2, with D maybe TRBD1 (5 bases). The germline V and J ends were trimmed by 8 bases and 6 bases, with 19 bases remaining between them. Germline loops: CDR1 MNHEY, CDR2 SMNVEV (reference sequence). CDR3 length: 14 amino acids. The CDR3 here is CASGNGGGAHGYTF. The DNA for the CDR3 is TGTGCCAGCGGCAACGGGGGGGGAGCGCATGGCTACACCTTC.

The gene calls are TRBV6-1 and TRBJ2-7, with TRBD1 identical over 7 bases. The CDR3 covers 13 residues. From germline, CDR1 is MNHNS and CDR2 SASEGT. V shed 8 bases, J shed 0 bases, and the junction held 4 bases outside the gene matches. CDR3 DNA sequence: TGTGCCAGCTTGGGACAGCGCTCCTACGAGCAGTACTTC. It is translated as CASLGQRSYEQYF.

This chain joins TRBV6-1 and TRBJ2-1, with 8 bases fitting TRBD1. Unmatched junction bases numbered 9, after V lost 7 bases and J lost 4 bases. Germline values: CDR1 MNHNS, CDR2 SASEGT. The CDR3 runs 15 residues. The CDR3 region is CASNTGGISYNEQFF. In nucleotides, the CDR3 is TGTGCCAGCAATACAGGGGGTATAAGTTACAATGAGCAGTTCTTC.

The sample holds one count of this clone. The rearrangement joins TRBV5-1 to TRBJ2-1; TRBD2 might be the D (6 bases). Trimming took off 0 bases at V and 5 bases at J, with 9 bases between the two ends. The CDR3 spans 14 residues. Looked up from germline, CDR1 is SGHRS and CDR2 is YFSETQ. The CDR3 loop reads CASSLVPGDNEQFF. Here the CDR3 DNA reads TGCGCCAGCAGCTTGGTCCCGGGGGACAATGAGCAGTTCTTC.

In its sample, this clone was seen a few times. This chain uses TRBV10-3 with TRBJ2-7; the D gene is possibly TRBD1 (5 bases). Germline CDR1 reads ENHRY; CDR2 reads SYGVKD. Trimming removed 2 bases at V and 2 bases at J, with 13 bases between. This CDR3 is 15 amino acids long. The CDR3 region is CAISEPTEPPYEQYF. The CDR3 DNA is TGTGCCATCAGTGAGCCGACAGAGCCTCCCTACGAGCAGTACTTC.

This clone appeared a single time. The V and J genes are TRBV9 and TRBJ2-3, with 8 bases aligning to TRBD1. The CDR3 runs 13 residues. The junction had 3 bases not matched to a gene; V was cut back by 3 bases and J by 6 bases. Germline V CDR1 and CDR2: SGDLS, YYNGEE. CDR3 protein: CASSGQGLDTQYF. Written as DNA, the CDR3 is TGTGCCAGCAGCGGACAGGGGTTGGATACGCAGTATTTT.

This chain joins TRBV6-6 and TRBJ2-1; D call uncertain. The V end lost 8 bases, the J end lost 2 bases, and 10 bases lay between the germline ends. Germline loops: CDR1 MNHNY, CDR2 SVGAGI (reference sequence). CDR3 size: 13 residues. CDR3 loop: CASRAGTYNEQFF. Here the CDR3 DNA reads TGTGCCAGCCGAGCAGGTACCTACAATGAGCAGTTCTTC.

This chain joins TRBV5-4 and TRBJ2-2, with 8 bases fitting TRBD2. This CDR3 contains 17 residues. Looked up from germline, CDR1 is SGHNT and CDR2 is YYREEE (reference sequence). Unmatched junction bases numbered 8, after V lost 0 bases and J lost 4 bases. The DNA for the CDR3 is TGTGCCAGCAGCTTGGATCTCGGGGGGGTTGCCACCGGGGAGCTGTTTTTT. As protein: CASSLDLGGVATGELFF.

This clone was seen only a few times. This sequence joins TRBV11-2 and TRBJ1-1; D perhaps matches TRBD1 (5 bases). Germline loops: CDR1 SGHAT, CDR2 FQNNGV. The CDR3 is 12 residues long. The V end was cut by 3 bases, the J end by 10 bases, with 12 bases between. The CDR3 loop is CASSLRGDLAFF. The CDR3, as DNA: TGTGCCAGCAGCTTGCGGGGGGACCTAGCTTTCTTT.

The CDR3 coding sequence is TGTGCCAGCACCCGGACAGGGAGGGGTGAAGCTTTCTTT. Protein sequence: CASTRTGRGEAFF. The chain uses TRBV7-8 and TRBJ1-1; 8 bases are shared with TRBD1. Per the germline V gene, CDR1 is SGHVS and CDR2 is FQNEAQ. The length of the CDR3 is 13 residues. J gave up 7 bases and V 7 bases, and 8 bases lay outside the gene matches.

V is TRBV6-5 and J is TRBJ1-3, with 7 bases lining up with TRBD1. The V segment lost 6 bases and the J segment 2 bases; nucleotides outside the gene matches: 7. Per germline, CDR1 MNHEY and CDR2 SVGAGI. The CDR3 covers 15 residues. Here the CDR3 reads CASSRQGSPGNTIYF. CDR3 nucleotide sequence: TGTGCCAGCAGCAGACAGGGATCCCCTGGAAACACCATATATTTT.

The chain recombines TRBV6-5 with TRBJ1-2; 8 positions match TRBD1. The CDR3 runs 14 residues. The ends lost 4 bases at V and 9 bases at J; junction bases unmatched: 10. From germline, CDR1 is MNHEY and CDR2 SVGAGI. CDR3 residues: CASSSLGQGLRYTF. The CDR3 DNA sequence: TGTGCCAGCAGTTCCCTCGGACAGGGCTTGCGCTACACCTTC.

This chain joins TRBV10-1 and TRBJ2-5; 15 nucleotides align to TRBD2. The DNA end lines up better with TRBJ2-7; the J call may be wrong. This CDR3 spans 16 amino acids. Germline CDR1 and CDR2: WNHNN and SYGVQD (reference sequence). For the CDR3, the DNA is TGCGCCAGCAGTGGCGGAGGGACTAGCGGGAGGACCGAGCAGTACTTC. Translation gives CASSGGGTSGRTEQYF.

CDR3 nucleotide sequence: TGTGCCAGCAGTTTACTTGGGGGCCCGAACACTGAAGCTTTCTTT. The encoded protein is CASSLLGGPNTEAFF. The rearrangement uses TRBV27 and TRBJ1-1; D is perhaps TRBD1 (6 bases). V lost 2 bases to trimming and J lost 1 base, with 11 bases between them. CDR1 is MNHEY and CDR2 is SMNVEV in the germline V gene (reference sequence). The CDR3 spans 15 residues.

The rearrangement links TRBV19 to TRBJ1-6; tentative D call: TRBD1 (6 bases). There are 15 residues in the CDR3. Germline V gene data show CDR1 as LNHDA and CDR2 as SQIVND (reference sequence). V was clipped by 6 bases and J by 7 bases, with 16 bases between them. DNA of the CDR3: TGTGCCAGTAGCCGCCTCCGGGACACAAATTCACCCCTCCACTTT. It translates to CASSRLRDTNSPLHF.

The chain joins TRBV14 to TRBJ1-1; 7 bases fit TRBD1. This CDR3 region has 13 residues. Germline values: CDR1 SGHDN, CDR2 FVKESK. Germline trimming cut 7 bases from V and 5 bases from J; bases unmatched to any gene: 7. The CDR3 sequence: CASTLTGRTEAFF. In nucleotides, the CDR3 is TGTGCCAGCACCCTGACAGGGCGGACTGAAGCTTTCTTT.

The chain couples TRBV9 to TRBJ2-3, with D tentatively TRBD2 (6 bases). Trimming stripped 4 bases from V and 0 bases from J, with 18 bases between. CDR1 and CDR2 (germline): SGDLS, YYNGEE. The CDR3 is 17 amino acids. The CDR3 loop is CASSPRRWTNSTDTQYF. In DNA, the CDR3 is TGTGCCAGCAGCCCCCGCCGGTGGACTAACAGCACAGATACGCAGTATTTT.

V gene TRBV6-6 combines with J gene TRBJ2-7; 9 bases line up with TRBD2. V shed 6 bases, J shed 0 bases, and the junction held 3 bases outside the gene matches. This CDR3 is built from 14 residues. Germline CDR1 is MNHNY and CDR2 is SVGAGI (reference sequence). The CDR3 spells CASRLAGLSYEQYF. DNA for the CDR3: TGTGCCAGCAGACTAGCGGGCCTCTCCTACGAGCAGTACTTC.